Below, 16 T cell receptor beta chains from the same sample are listed, as sequenced in a study of blood T cell repertoires in COVID-19. Produced via immunoSEQ multiplex PCR; TCRdb's table is partial and in-frame only. The data show fewer than 250,000 clones, approximately 83% seen once. The sequencing input was peripheral blood. The receptor source for this set is a woman between 35 and 50 years old with active or convalescent COVID-19.

This rearrangement joins TRBV7-9 to TRBJ2-3, with TRBD2 matching over 9 bases. CDR3 length: 16 amino acids. J was trimmed by 3 bases and V by 11 bases; bases with no gene match: 15. Germline CDR1 SEHNR, CDR2 FQNEAQ (reference sequence). The CDR3 coding sequence is TGTGCCTTCCCCCGGCGGCTAGCGGGGTTGACAGATACGCAGTATTTT. It is translated as CAFPRRLAGLTDTQYF.

This CDR3 reads CARSLGTGFGNQPQHF. For the CDR3, the DNA is TGTGCCAGAAGCTTAGGGACAGGGTTTGGCAATCAGCCCCAGCATTTT. J is TRBJ1-5 and V is TRBV5-3, with TRBD1 identical over 9 bases. TRBV5-3 is known as an ORF, though its function is uncertain. The CDR3 length is 16 residues. Trimming took 2 bases from V and 2 from J; bases not matched to a gene: 5.

The J gene is TRBJ2-7, the V gene TRBV20-1; 8 bases are shared with TRBD2. Germline V lookup: CDR1 DFQATT, CDR2 SNEGSKA (reference sequence). J lost 3 bases, V lost 3 bases, and 4 bases had no gene match. This CDR3 has 13 amino acids. CDR3 bases: TGCAGTGCTAGTCCCGGGGGGGGCTACGAGCAGTACTTC. This codes for CSASPGGGYEQYF.

The rearrangement uses TRBV27 and TRBJ1-2; perhaps TRBD1 as D (6 bases). CDR3 length: 14 amino acids. Trimming removed 4 bases at V and 6 bases at J, with 15 bases between. CDR1 MNHEY and CDR2 SMNVEV come from the germline V gene (reference sequence). As DNA, the CDR3 is TGTGCCAGCAGTTCCCTCACCACAGGGCATGGCTACACCTTC. This translates into CASSSLTTGHGYTF.

J is TRBJ1-2 and V is TRBV6-5; D is uncertain. The V and J ends lost 2 bases and 3 bases respectively, with 16 bases between them. The CDR3 is 16 residues long. The V gene's germline CDR1 is MNHEY and CDR2 SVGAGI. Here the CDR3 DNA reads TGTGCCAGCAGTTACGTCGGAGGCCAATTATACTATGGCTACACCTTC. This sequence encodes CASSYVGGQLYYGYTF.

Written as DNA, the CDR3 is TGTGCCACCAGTGATTTTACAGCGAACACCGGGGAGCTGTTTTTT. This codes for CATSDFTANTGELFF. V gene TRBV24-1 combines with J gene TRBJ2-2; D remains ambiguous. Trimming took 1 base from V and 0 from J, leaving 5 bases between them. The CDR3 length is 15 residues. Germline values: CDR1 KGHDR, CDR2 SFDVKD.

The chain is built from TRBV3-1 (or the pseudogene TRBV3-2) and TRBJ1-4; possibly TRBD1 for D (5 bases). This CDR3 comprises 13 residues. Germline assignment: CDR1 LGHDT and CDR2 YNNKEL (reference sequence). V was pared by 4 bases and J by 6 bases, with 9 bases between. The CDR3 bases are TGTGCCAGCAGCCGGGGGGGTGATGAAAAACTGTTTTTT. As protein: CASSRGGDEKLFF.

Here the CDR3 reads CASKLAASYEQYF. The CDR3 DNA reads TGTGCCAGTAAACTAGCGGCCTCCTACGAGCAGTACTTC. The rearrangement uses TRBV19 and TRBJ2-7; 8 bases line up with TRBD2. The CDR3 loop spans 13 amino acids. CDR1 is LNHDA, CDR2 SQIVND, per germline (reference sequence). V lost 7 bases and J lost 0; bases outside the gene matches: 2. The variable domain in full, completed from reference TRBV19 and TRBJ2-7, reads DGGITQSPKYLFRKEGQNVTLSCEQNLNHDAMYWYRQDPGQGLRLIYYSQIVNDFQKGDIAEGYSVSREKKESFPLTVTSAQKNPTAFYLCASKLAASYEQYFGPGTRLTVT.

The chain links TRBV2 to TRBJ1-4; 8 positions agree with TRBD1. This CDR3 comprises 13 residues. J was trimmed by 3 bases and V by 6 bases; bases with no gene match: 0. CDR1 is SNHLY and CDR2 is FYNNEI in the germline V gene. CDR3 region: CASRDRANEKLFF. The CDR3 DNA reads as TGTGCCAGCAGGGACAGGGCTAATGAAAAACTGTTTTTT.

The chain employs TRBV18 and TRBJ1-3; 9 bases are shared with TRBD1. The trim removed 4 bases at V and 0 bases at J, leaving 4 bases unmatched. This CDR3 has 16 amino acids. The germline CDR1 and CDR2 sequences are KGHSH and LQKENI. The CDR3 loop reads CASSRGQGRSGNTIYF. Written as DNA, the CDR3 is TGTGCCAGCTCACGGGGACAGGGCCGCTCTGGAAACACCATATATTTT.

V usage is TRBV7-2 and J usage is TRBJ1-5, with 10 bases matching TRBD1. J lost 7 bases, V lost 6 bases, and 9 bases had no gene match. Germline V gene lookup returns CDR1 SGHTA and CDR2 FQGNSA. This CDR3 region has 15 residues. The CDR3 coding sequence is TGTGCCAGCAGACTCGACAGGGGGCCTGGCCAGCCCCAGCATTTT. The encoded protein is CASRLDRGPGQPQHF. Variable domain in full (rest from reference TRBV7-2 and TRBJ1-5): GAGVSQSPSNKVTEKGKDVELRCDPISGHTALYWYRQSLGQGLEFLIYFQGNSAPDKSGLPSDRFSAERTGGSVSTLTIQRTQQEDSAVYLCASRLDRGPGQPQHFGDGTRLSIL.

The chain couples TRBV21-1 to TRBJ2-7; the table's TRBD2 call for D was not verified on the DNA. TRBV21-1 is noted as a pseudogene. The CDR3 totals 16 residues. The CDR3: CASSKATSGVTYEQYF. The CDR3 region has the DNA TGTGCCAGCAGCAAAGCCACTAGCGGAGTTACCTACGAGCAGTACTTC.

This rearrangement joins TRBV27 to TRBJ2-2, with D possibly matching TRBD1 (6 bases). The V gene lost 3 bases and the J gene lost 5 bases, with 10 bases spanning the gap. The CDR3 is 14 residues long. Germline V gene lookup returns CDR1 MNHEY and CDR2 SMNVEV (reference sequence). The CDR3 is CASSFRGGTGELFF. Here the CDR3 DNA reads TGTGCCAGCAGTTTCCGAGGGGGTACCGGGGAGCTGTTTTTT.

The chain links TRBV2 to TRBJ1-1, with D perhaps TRBD1 (6 bases). V lost 5 bases, J lost 3 bases, and 10 bases lay in between. The CDR3 is 13 residues long. The V gene's germline CDR1 is SNHLY and CDR2 FYNNEI. This CDR3 is CASSLAGDTEAFF. The CDR3 region has the DNA TGTGCCAGCAGTTTGGCAGGGGACACTGAAGCTTTCTTT.

Note on this clone: The junction departs from the called germline gene at one end, perhaps through a read error. The V gene is TRBV7-9, the J gene TRBJ2-5; tentatively, D is TRBD2 (8 bases). CDR3 length: 13 residues. Germline V gene lookup returns CDR1 SEHNR and CDR2 FQNEAQ (reference sequence). The CDR3 nucleotides read TGTGCCAGCAGCTTACGGGAGGGACAGCTTTCCGACTTC. This codes for CASSLREGQLSDF.

This clone was picked up a small number of times. The chain combines TRBV6-5 with TRBJ1-1; 11 bases align to TRBD1. The J segment lost 4 bases and the V segment lost 5 bases, leaving 6 bases of the junction unmatched. Germline V CDR1 and CDR2: MNHEY, SVGAGI. This CDR3 has 15 amino acids. CDR3 sequence (DNA): TGTGCCAGCAGTCCCTGGACAGGGGGCATCACTGAAGCTTTCTTT. Amino acids: CASSPWTGGITEAFF.